This T cell receptor (beta chain) stems from a study of shared clonotypes between healthy human individuals. Study findings and constraints: Estimated richness was generally greater in naive than memory subsets.

Worth noting for this clone: Its antigen is as yet unknown.

Germline CDR1 MGHRA, CDR2 YSYEKL. The CDR3 consists of 15 residues. V was pared by 1 base and J by 5 bases, with 15 bases between. It was CD45RO-negative cells, positively selected for CCR7, that made up naive CD8 cells, with terminally differentiated effector memory CD45RA+ cells excluded. The data were produced by immunoSEQ multiplex PCR, yet TCRdb's version contains in-frame clones alone and is incomplete. The sample shows around 600,000 clones, approximately 95% of them seen only once. Sequences were obtained from naive CD8+ T cells sorted from blood. This TCR came from a woman aged 30 to 39 in good health. The rearrangement uses TRBV4-1 and TRBJ2-7, with a tentative D call TRBD2 (5 bases). In DNA form, the CDR3 reads TGCGCCAGCAGCCAAGGGACTGTCCCTGGTCACGAGCAGTACTTC. Translating it yields CASSQGTVPGHEQYF.